This entry concerns a single TCR beta chain. As yet, its antigen is unknown. This sample was included in a study of chemoradiotherapy in HPV16-positive cancers. Study results and limitations: During treatment, candidate HPV-specific clones and E7-related motifs expanded in tumor. Only two HPV16-positive patients supplied the functional HPV-specificity definition.

Trimming left V 0 bases short and J 3 bases short, with 3 bases between. Germline V gene sequence: CDR1 GTSNPN, CDR2 SVGIG (reference sequence). CDR3 length: 12 residues. The assay was immunoSEQ multiplex PCR, and TCRdb's table has in-frame clones only and misses some. In the table there are some 11,000 clones, over 70% of which are singletons. This specimen was collected from a patient who underwent chemoradiotherapy. This sequence was found in a human donor with HPV-associated anogenital cancer. The chain is built from TRBV30 and TRBJ1-5; no firm D call. CDR3 sequence (DNA): TGTGCCTGGAGTGTCGCCAATCAGCCCCAGCATTTT. This sequence encodes CAWSVANQPQHF.